This T cell receptor (beta chain) stems from a study of shared clonotypes between healthy human individuals. There were no recent acute infections or vaccinations among the donors, who were healthy HIV-negative adults. To note about this clone: Antigen: not known.

The CDR3 spans 14 residues. V gave up 2 bases and J gave up 5 bases, with 13 bases separating them. Germline V gene sequence: CDR1 SGHNT, CDR2 YYREEE (reference sequence). Study outcomes and limitations: The sampled material consisted only of blood, and tissue repertoires are likely to differ.

The method was immunoSEQ multiplex PCR; TCRdb's version includes in-frame clones alone and lacks a portion of them. The sample includes more than 2 million clones, roughly 94% seen only once; the top ten take more than 0.1%. Source material: naive CD4+ T cells sorted from blood. Noted subset: CD45RA+ positively selected. The receptor's source is a man aged 18 to 30 in good health. The chain is built from TRBV5-4 and TRBJ2-5, with D tentatively TRBD1 (6 bases). This chain's CDR3 is CASSFKTGLETQYF. The DNA for the CDR3 is TGTGCCAGCAGCTTTAAAACAGGGTTGGAGACCCAGTACTTC.